The entry below describes one TCR beta chain. Its antigen remains unidentified. The data were obtained in a study of monozygotic twins with inflammatory bowel disease. Findings of the study overall: The analysis did not separate different T cell subtypes.

UMIs incorporating a 6-nucleotide sample barcode were appended by means of template switching. TCRdb re-analyzed the 5' RACE reads; it lists each CDR3 protein once, without DNA. This listing includes some 300,000 distinct CDR3 sequences. Germline V lookup: CDR1 MDHEN, CDR2 SYDVKM. The CDR3 has 14 amino acids. Whole blood, unsorted for T cells, was the source of total RNA. The sequenced material came from blood. The sequence was obtained from a human donor with ulcerative colitis or Crohn's disease, or a healthy co-twin of an affected twin (not recorded which). The chain uses TRBV28 and TRBJ1-6. The CDR3 sequence is CASSLSQVNSPLHF.